This T cell receptor (beta chain) was profiled in a study of identical twins. Healthy Caucasians, and only they, were the donors. With 2 bases clipped from V and 5 bases from J, the junction kept 17 bases outside the gene matches. Germline CDR1 and CDR2: SGHRS and YFSETQ. The CDR3 contains 18 residues. Through template switching, a universal primer site was introduced, and the cDNA contained unique molecular identifiers. TCRdb redid the calling of the 5' RACE reads with MiXCR, one entry per CDR3 protein. The repertoire has under 400,000 distinct CDR3 sequences, roughly 10% of them found once; the top ten carry about 9.1%. Whole-study results and caveats: Findings came from cross-sectional statistics, without long-term follow-up of donors. Researchers reported excess low generation probability among twin-shared out-of-frame alpha sequences.

About this clonotype: Its specificity is unknown.

Sequenced: naive T cells sorted from blood. The rearrangement uses TRBV5-1 and TRBJ2-5; 8 nucleotides match TRBD1. This sequence originates from a woman between 50 and 59 years old in good health. In DNA, the CDR3 is TGCGCCAGCAGCTTCCAGGGGGCCGGCGGGACTCGTGTGGAGACCCAGTACTTC. Translated, it gives CASSFQGAGGTRVETQYF.